This T cell receptor (beta chain) was identified during a study of T cells in Graves' hyperthyroidism and ophthalmopathy. Study-level results: Blood also carried most thyroid clonotypes expanded above 0.001.

Newly diagnosed patients aged 18 to 65 had hyperthyroidism of under 2 months' duration. About 9.4 ml fresh peripheral blood yielded the PBMCs. Concerning this clonotype: Its antigen remains unidentified.

The CDR3 totals 13 residues. Per the germline V gene, CDR1 is SGHRS and CDR2 is YFSETQ. V lost 7 bases to trimming and J lost 3 bases, with 11 bases between them. The CDR3 regions of TCR beta were amplified from RNA transcripts. HTBI primers were the set used in a first-round RT-PCR of the TCR CDR3. MiXCR was run by TCRdb on the multiplex PCR reads, yielding one entry per CDR3 protein. This table holds about 400,000 distinct CDR3 sequences, 15% found once. The rearrangement uses TRBV5-1 and TRBJ2-1; D is unresolved. Sequencing was done on a sample of blood. This clonotype originated in a woman in her 30s with Graves' hyperthyroidism. The chain's CDR3 is CASATDHYNEQFF. The CDR3 DNA follows: TGCGCCAGCGCAACGGACCACTACAATGAGCAGTTCTTC.